These 13 T cell receptor beta chains originate from one sample sequenced in a study of Ad26.COV2.S vaccination and SARS-CoV-2 variants. The sample's treatment: roughly 18 received Ad26.COV2.S at low or high dose, single or two shots; 5 received placebo; per-sample allocation not given. Specimen acquisition occurred on day 63 following the initial vaccine or placebo injection. Profiling relied on immunoSEQ multiplex PCR, and the TCRdb table lists in-frame clones only, not all of them. The sample lists roughly 350,000 clones; 86% were seen once. The specimen comprised peripheral blood, sampled in a trial of Ad26.COV2.S vaccine versus placebo. These TCRs come from a person between 18 and 59 years old who received the Ad26.COV2.S COVID-19 vaccine or a placebo.

This sequence joins TRBV5-4 and TRBJ1-2; D may be TRBD1 (6 bases). The CDR3 is 16 residues long. CDR1 is SGHNT, CDR2 YYREEE, per germline (reference sequence). V lost 0 bases to trimming and J lost 0 bases, with 12 bases between them. The CDR3 sequence is CASSLGGQTPNYGYTF. CDR3 DNA: TGTGCCAGCAGCTTGGGGGGGCAGACCCCTAACTATGGCTACACCTTC.

Notes on this clone: Other DNA sequences in the sample encode the same CDR3. The V call is TRBV4-1, the J call TRBJ2-1; D tentatively reads TRBD1 or TRBD2 (5 bases each). Trimming left V 1 base short and J 2 bases short, with 9 bases between. CDR1 is MGHRA, CDR2 YSYEKL, per germline. The CDR3 runs 15 residues. CDR3 protein: CASSQGGRAYNEQFF. CDR3 nucleotide sequence: TGCGCCAGCAGCCAAGGGGGACGAGCCTACAATGAGCAGTTCTTC.

The V gene is TRBV5-1, the J gene TRBJ1-4, with no clear D. V gave up 0 bases and J gave up 0 bases, with 6 bases separating them. The CDR3 consists of 15 residues. Germline CDR1 SGHRS, CDR2 YFSETQ. CDR3 residues: CASSLVGPTNEKLFF. Here the CDR3 DNA reads TGCGCCAGCAGCTTGGTAGGCCCAACTAATGAAAAACTGTTTTTT. The full variable domain, in which reference TRBV5-1 and TRBJ1-4 provide the parts outside the CDR3, is KAGVTQTPRYLIKTRGQQVTLSCSPISGHRSVSWYQQTPGQGLQFLFEYFSETQRNKGNFPGRFSGRQFSNSRSEMNVSTLELGDSALYLCASSLVGPTNEKLFFGSGTQLSVL.

This clone appeared a few times. The rearrangement links TRBV6-6 to TRBJ1-1; perhaps TRBD1 as D (6 bases). Per the germline V gene, CDR1 is MNHNY and CDR2 is SVGAGI (reference sequence). The V end lost 0 bases, the J end lost 4 bases, and 9 bases lay between the germline ends. This CDR3 contains 14 residues. Here the CDR3 DNA reads TGTGCCAGCAGTTACTCGAGGGGGGGCACTGAAGCTTTCTTT. Amino acid sequence: CASSYSRGGTEAFF.

There are many counts of this clone. V gene TRBV7-2 combines with J gene TRBJ2-5, with D perhaps given as TRBD1 or TRBD2 (6 bases each). V lost 2 bases to trimming and J lost 5 bases, with 21 bases between them. The CDR3 is 17 amino acids. The V gene's germline CDR1 is SGHTA and CDR2 FQGNSA. CDR3 loop: CASSLRSGAGMTETQYF. The CDR3 DNA follows: TGTGCCAGCAGCTTAAGGTCGGGGGCCGGCATGACGGAGACCCAGTACTTC.

This clone was counted between two and nine times. The chain employs TRBV28 and TRBJ2-7; D possibly uses TRBD1 or TRBD2 (5 bases each). From germline, CDR1 is MDHEN and CDR2 SYDVKM. Between the trimmed V and J ends, which lost 8 bases and 1 base, there was a span of 6 bases. This CDR3 region has 11 residues. CDR3 amino acids: CASGGSYEQYF. In DNA form, the CDR3 reads TGTGCCAGCGGGGGTTCCTACGAGCAGTACTTC.

This chain connects TRBV5-1 to TRBJ1-2; 7 nucleotides match TRBD1. The junction had 8 bases not matched to a gene; V was cut back by 0 bases and J by 6 bases. Germline V gene data show CDR1 as SGHRS and CDR2 as YFSETQ. The CDR3 is made up of 15 amino acids. CDR3 region: CASSLGGGGEHGYTF. The DNA of the CDR3 is TGCGCCAGCAGCTTGGGTGGAGGGGGCGAGCATGGCTACACCTTC.

This chain uses TRBV19 with TRBJ2-2, with TRBD2 matching 7 bases. This CDR3 has 16 residues. J gave up 2 bases and V 7 bases, and 10 bases lay outside the gene matches. Germline loops: CDR1 LNHDA, CDR2 SQIVND (reference sequence). The CDR3 here is CASKTPGLQNTGELFF. The CDR3 nucleotides are TGTGCCAGTAAAACTCCGGGACTACAAAACACCGGGGAGCTGTTTTTT.

This clone occurred a few times. The rearrangement joins TRBV7-2 to TRBJ2-3; the D gene could be TRBD1 or TRBD2 (6 bases each). There are 13 residues in the CDR3. V was clipped by 5 bases and J by 8 bases, with 14 bases between them. Germline assignment: CDR1 SGHTA and CDR2 FQGNSA. In DNA, the CDR3 is TGTGCCAGCAGCCCCCTTGGAGGGGGTACGCAGTATTTT. It yields the protein CASSPLGGGTQYF. The full variable domain, with the rest looked up from reference TRBV7-2 and TRBJ2-3, is GAGVSQSPSNKVTEKGKDVELRCDPISGHTALYWYRQSLGQGLEFLIYFQGNSAPDKSGLPSDRFSAERTGGSVSTLTIQRTQQEDSAVYLCASSPLGGGTQYFGPGTRLTVL.

The genes are TRBV7-9 and TRBJ2-7; D perhaps matches TRBD2 (5 bases). The V end was cut by 5 bases, the J end by 2 bases, with 7 bases between. The CDR3 loop spans 12 amino acids. The germline CDR1 and CDR2 sequences are SEHNR and FQNEAQ (reference sequence). The CDR3 nucleotides read TGTGCCAGCAGCCCTAGCCCCTACGAGCAGTACTTC. Protein product: CASSPSPYEQYF.

This clone showed up just a few times. The genes are TRBV12-3 or TRBV12-4 and TRBJ1-5; no clear D gene. The CDR3 extends over 12 amino acids. V dropped 3 bases and J dropped 5 bases, with 5 bases sitting between them. CDR3 amino acids: CASSFQYQPQHF. In nucleotides, the CDR3 is TGTGCCAGCAGTTTCCAGTATCAGCCCCAGCATTTT.

The chain recombines TRBV15 with TRBJ2-2; 14 bases align to TRBD2. Germline V gene data show CDR1 as LNHNV and CDR2 as YYDKDF (reference sequence). V trimming: 5 bases; J trimming: 7 bases; junction bases outside the gene matches: 3. This CDR3 is 15 amino acids long. This CDR3 is CATSEGLAGVGELFF. The CDR3 nucleotides are TGTGCCACCAGCGAGGGACTAGCGGGAGTCGGGGAGCTGTTTTTT.

A remark on this clone: One base away lies a much larger clone, so this may be a sequencing read error. The chain links TRBV7-9 to TRBJ2-7, with D possibly TRBD1 on 6 matching bases. CDR1 and CDR2 (germline): SEHNR, FQNEAQ (reference sequence). V lost 5 bases, J lost 0 bases, and 8 bases lay in between. CDR3 length equals 13 residues. CDR3 region: CASSRQASYEQYF. CDR3 in DNA: TGTGCCAGCAGCCGACAGGCCTCCTACGAGCAGTACTTC. Supplemented by reference TRBV7-9 and TRBJ2-7, the full variable domain reads DTGVSQNPRHKITKRGQNVTFRCDPISEHNRLYWYRQTLGQGPEFLTYFQNEAQLEKSRLLSDRFSAERPKGSFSTLEIQRTEQGDSAMYLCASSRQASYEQYFGPGTRLTVT.